This T cell receptor beta chain was identified in a study of T-cell reconstitution after alpha-beta-depleted transplantation in children. Germline values: CDR1 LGHNA, CDR2 YNFKEQ. The CDR3 spans 12 residues. Trimming stripped 2 bases from V and 3 bases from J, with 4 bases between. This clonotype was seen more than once but under ten times. Unique molecular identifiers were used in preparing the TCRbeta library. MiXCR, run by TCRdb on the PCR reads, gives a single entry per CDR3 protein. The sample includes approximately 400,000 distinct CDR3 sequences, about a tenth seen only once; the top ten take 4.5% to 6%.

The source was PBMCs from the stem cell graft donor, collected from the stem cell graft. This chain uses TRBV4-2 with TRBJ1-1; D is undetermined. The clonotype comes from a human donor who donated a stem cell graft to a child with acute myeloid leukemia. The CDR3 sequence is CASSQLYTEAFF. The CDR3 region has the DNA TGTGCCAGCAGCCAATTATACACTGAAGCTTTCTTT.